The 3 T cell receptor beta chains given below trace back to one sample, sequenced in a study of CD8 T cells in ankylosing spondylitis. General study points: A TCR beta motif of 8 or 9 highly homologous variants appeared characteristic of ankylosing spondylitis blood.

TCRdb reanalysed the 5' RACE reads using MiXCR and keeps one entry per CDR3 protein. The data show more than 500,000 distinct CDR3 sequences, approximately 5% seen once. These receptors' targets are unknown. Specimen: blood, either unsorted or a sorted T cell fraction (not recorded which). The receptors were sampled from a male donor with ankylosing spondylitis.

The table lists this clonotype with many counts. The chain employs TRBV12-3 or TRBV12-4 and TRBJ2-1; D is uncertain. The V gene lost 6 bases and the J gene lost 10 bases, with 13 bases spanning the gap. The CDR3 is 12 residues long. CDR3 protein: CASRDPSEEQFF. The CDR3 DNA is TGTGCCAGCAGGGACCCCAGCGAGGAGCAGTTCTTC.

The CDR3 protein is CSARARVSNEQYF. The CDR3 coding sequence is TGCAGTGCTAGAGCCAGGGTTTCTAACGAGCAGTACTTC. J is TRBJ2-7 and V is TRBV20-1; TRBD1 might be the D (5 bases). The germline CDR1 and CDR2 sequences are DFQATT and SNEGSKA (reference sequence). V shed 1 base and J shed 5 bases, with 12 bases lying between them. CDR3 length equals 13 residues.

In its sample, this clonotype was seen many times. The chain combines TRBV4-2 with TRBJ2-3, with 7 bases identical to TRBD1. J lost 0 bases, V lost 4 bases, and 7 bases had no gene match. CDR1 is LGHNA and CDR2 is YNFKEQ in the germline V gene. The CDR3 has 16 residues. CDR3 sequence: CASSLGWGQSTDTQYF. DNA for the CDR3: TGTGCCAGCAGCCTAGGGTGGGGACAGAGCACAGATACGCAGTATTTT.